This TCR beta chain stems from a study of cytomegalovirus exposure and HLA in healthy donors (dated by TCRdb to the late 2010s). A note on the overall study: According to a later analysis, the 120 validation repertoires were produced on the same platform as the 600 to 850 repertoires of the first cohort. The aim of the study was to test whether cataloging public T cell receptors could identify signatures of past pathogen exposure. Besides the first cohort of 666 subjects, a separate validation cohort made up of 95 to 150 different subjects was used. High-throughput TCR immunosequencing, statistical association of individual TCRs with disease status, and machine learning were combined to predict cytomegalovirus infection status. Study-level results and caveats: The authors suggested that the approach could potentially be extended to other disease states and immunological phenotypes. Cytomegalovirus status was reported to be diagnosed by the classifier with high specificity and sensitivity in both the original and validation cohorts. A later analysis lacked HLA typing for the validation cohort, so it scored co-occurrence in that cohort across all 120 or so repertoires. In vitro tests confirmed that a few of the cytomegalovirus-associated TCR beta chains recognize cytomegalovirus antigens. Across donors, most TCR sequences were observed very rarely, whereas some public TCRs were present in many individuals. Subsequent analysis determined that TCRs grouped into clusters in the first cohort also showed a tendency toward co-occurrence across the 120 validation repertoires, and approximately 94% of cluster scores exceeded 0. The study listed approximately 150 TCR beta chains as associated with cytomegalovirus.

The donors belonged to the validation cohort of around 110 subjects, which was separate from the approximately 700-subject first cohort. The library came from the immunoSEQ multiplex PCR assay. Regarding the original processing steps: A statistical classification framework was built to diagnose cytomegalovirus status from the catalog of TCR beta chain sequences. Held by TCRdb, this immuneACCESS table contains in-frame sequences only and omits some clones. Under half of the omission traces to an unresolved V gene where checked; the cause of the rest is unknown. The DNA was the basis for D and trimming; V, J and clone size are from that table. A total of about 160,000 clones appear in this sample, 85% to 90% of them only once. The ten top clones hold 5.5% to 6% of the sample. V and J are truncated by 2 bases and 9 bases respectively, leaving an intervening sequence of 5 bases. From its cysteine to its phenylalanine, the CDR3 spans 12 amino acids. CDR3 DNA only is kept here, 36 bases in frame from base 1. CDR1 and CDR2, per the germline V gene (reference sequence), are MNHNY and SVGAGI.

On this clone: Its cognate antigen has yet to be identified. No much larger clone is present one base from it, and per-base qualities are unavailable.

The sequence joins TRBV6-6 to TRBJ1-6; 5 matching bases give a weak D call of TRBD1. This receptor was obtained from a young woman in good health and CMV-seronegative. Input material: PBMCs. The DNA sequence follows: TGTGCCAGCAGTTACGGGGGTTCACCCCTCCACTTT. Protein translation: CASSYGGSPLHF.